These T cell receptor beta chains were read from a single sample in a study of Ad26.COV2.S vaccination and SARS-CoV-2 variants. Some clones are missing from TCRdb's copy, which holds only in-frame ones; the method was immunoSEQ multiplex PCR. The repertoire holds roughly 500,000 clones, with around nine tenths as singletons. The source was peripheral blood, collected in a trial of Ad26.COV2.S vaccine versus placebo. All receptors derive from a person between 18 and 59 years old who received the Ad26.COV2.S COVID-19 vaccine or a placebo. The CDR3 runs from the conserved cysteine through the conserved F or W. The D gene is left open where the match is weak. Part of the rows lack a size; the others show once, few, many or a class for expanded clones.

D gene	V gene	J gene	clone size	CDR3 length	CDR3 protein	CDR3 DNA
TRBD2	TRBV19	TRBJ2-1	.	12	CASSSQRGEQFF	TGTGCCAGTAGTTCCCAGCGGGGTGAGCAGTTCTTC
.	TRBV4-3	TRBJ1-4	few	22	CASSQYPPPWTAGEIKGGKLFF	TGCGCCAGCAGCCAATACCCTCCCCCCTGGACGGCGGGCGAAATCAAAGGCGGAAAACTGTTTTTT
.	TRBV9	TRBJ1-1	.	16	CASSVGASLGYTEAFF	TGTGCCAGCAGCGTAGGAGCCTCCTTGGGGTACACTGAAGCTTTCTTT
.	TRBV28	TRBJ2-1	.	14	CASRKSSSYNEQFF	TGTGCCAGCAGAAAGTCAAGCTCCTACAATGAGCAGTTCTTC
TRBD2	TRBV2	TRBJ2-1	.	16	CASRAVAGNSYNEQFF	TGTGCCAGCAGGGCAGTAGCGGGAAACTCCTACAATGAGCAGTTCTTC
.	TRBV13	TRBJ2-7	few	13	CASSLAGSYEQYF	TGTGCCAGCAGCTTAGCGGGGTCCTACGAGCAGTACTTC
.	TRBV5-4	TRBJ1-3	.	14	CASSPTVTGNTIYF	TGTGCCAGCAGCCCGACGGTTACTGGAAACACCATATATTTT
TRBD2	TRBV5-1	TRBJ2-7	.	15	CASSLVLAGDDEQYF	TGCGCCAGCAGCTTGGTTCTAGCGGGAGACGACGAGCAGTACTTC
.	TRBV4-1	TRBJ2-2	.	14	CASSQGRLVGELFF	TGCGCCAGCAGCCAAGGGAGATTGGTCGGGGAGCTGTTTTTT
.	TRBV5-4	TRBJ2-7	.	11	CASSNSYEQYF	TGTGCCAGCAGCAACTCCTACGAGCAGTACTTC
TRBD1	TRBV15	TRBJ2-7	.	15	CATSRESQGAYEQYF	TGTGCCACCAGCAGAGAATCACAGGGGGCATACGAGCAGTACTTC
TRBD2	TRBV7-9	TRBJ2-1	once	17	CASSSLQTSGINNEQFF	TGTGCCAGCAGCTCGTTACAGACTAGCGGGATAAACAATGAGCAGTTCTTC
TRBD1	TRBV25-1	TRBJ1-2	.	15	CASSEAGTGIHGYTF	TGTGCCAGCAGTGAAGCGGGGACAGGGATACATGGCTACACCTTC
TRBD2	TRBV9	TRBJ2-6	.	17	CASSVGLASSGANVLTF	TGTGCCAGCAGCGTAGGACTAGCGAGCTCTGGGGCCAACGTCCTGACTTTC
.	TRBV5-1	TRBJ1-2	.	12	CASSWDTNGYTF	TGCGCCAGCAGCTGGGACACTAATGGCTACACCTTC
.	TRBV5-1	TRBJ2-2	.	14	CASSPLLGAGELFF	TGCGCCAGCAGCCCCCTCTTGGGGGCCGGGGAGCTGTTTTTT
TRBD2	TRBV6-5	TRBJ2-2	.	15	CASREAGGNTGELFF	TGTGCCAGCAGAGAGGCGGGAGGTAACACCGGGGAGCTGTTTTTT
.	TRBV5-8	TRBJ1-5	once	16	CASRRGEGNSNQPQHF	TGTGCCAGCAGGAGGGGGGAGGGGAATAGCAATCAGCCCCAGCATTTT
TRBD1	TRBV5-1	TRBJ2-5	once	15	CASSLGDRGGETQYF	TGCGCCAGCAGCTTGGGGGACAGGGGAGGGGAGACCCAGTACTTC
TRBD1	TRBV6-2/TRBV6-3	TRBJ1-2	.	13	CASSSQGTYGYTF	TGTGCCAGCAGTTCACAGGGGACCTATGGCTACACCTTC
TRBD1	TRBV9	TRBJ1-1	.	14	CASSVVSGQGEAFF	TGTGCCAGCAGCGTAGTGTCGGGACAGGGTGAAGCTTTCTTT
TRBD2	TRBV28	TRBJ2-7	once	18	CASSPWGSGRVTSNEQYF	TGTGCCAGCAGTCCATGGGGTAGCGGGAGGGTGACGAGCAACGAGCAGTACTTC
.	TRBV7-2	TRBJ2-3	.	15	CASSLGARDTDTQYF	TGTGCCAGCAGCTTAGGGGCGCGGGATACGGATACGCAGTATTTT
.	TRBV6-4	TRBJ1-5	.	14	CASSAQLSNQPQHF	TGTGCCAGCAGTGCACAACTAAGCAATCAGCCCCAGCATTTT
TRBD1	TRBV19	TRBJ2-7	once	14	CASSRDSRSYEQYF	TGTGCCAGTAGCCGGGACAGCCGCTCCTACGAGCAGTACTTC
TRBD1	TRBV5-1	TRBJ2-2	.	15	CASSGTATNTGELFF	TGCGCCAGCAGTGGGACAGCTACGAACACCGGGGAGCTGTTTTTT
.	TRBV27	TRBJ2-1	.	14	CASSLNGYPNEQFF	TGTGCCAGCAGTTTAAACGGCTACCCGAATGAGCAGTTCTTC
.	TRBV28	TRBJ1-1	.	15	CASSFHQTMNTEAFF	TGTGCCAGCAGTTTCCACCAAACAATGAACACTGAAGCTTTCTTT
.	TRBV7-2	TRBJ1-5	.	15	CAGSLAVGREEPQHF	TGTGCCGGCAGCTTAGCGGTAGGACGCGAGGAGCCCCAGCATTTT
TRBD1	TRBV5-6	TRBJ2-7	.	14	CASTRQGPSYEQYF	TGTGCCAGCACAAGACAGGGCCCATCCTACGAGCAGTACTTC
.	TRBV29-1	TRBJ2-2	.	14	CSVGGSANTGELFF	TGCAGCGTTGGCGGTAGCGCGAACACCGGGGAGCTGTTTTTT
.	TRBV9	TRBJ2-2	.	13	CASSVGVPGELFF	TGTGCCAGCAGCGTAGGGGTCCCCGGGGAGCTGTTTTTT
TRBD1	TRBV18	TRBJ1-1	.	16	CASSPLGRGLNTEAFF	TGTGCCAGCTCACCACTAGGCAGGGGGCTGAACACTGAAGCTTTCTTT
.	TRBV7-2	TRBJ2-5	.	18	CASSLEAQPRVIQETQYF	TGTGCCAGCAGCTTAGAAGCGCAACCCCGAGTGATCCAAGAGACCCAGTACTTC
TRBD2	TRBV7-2	TRBJ2-7	.	15	CASSPTSGGPYEQYF	TGTGCCAGCAGCCCGACTAGCGGAGGCCCCTACGAGCAGTACTTC
.	TRBV6-6	TRBJ1-1	.	13	CASSYRGIPEAFF	TGTGCCAGCAGTTACAGAGGGATCCCTGAAGCTTTCTTT
.	TRBV7-6	TRBJ2-3	.	13	CASSLQSTDTQYF	TGTGCCAGCAGCTTACAAAGCACAGATACGCAGTATTTT
TRBD1	TRBV4-1	TRBJ1-3	.	15	CASSQGQGVGNTIYF	TGCGCCAGCAGCCAAGGACAGGGGGTCGGAAACACCATATATTTT
TRBD1	TRBV24-1	TRBJ2-4	.	17	CATSDPGQGLAKNIQYF	TGTGCCACCAGTGACCCCGGACAGGGGCTAGCCAAAAACATTCAGTACTTC
.	TRBV30	TRBJ1-3	.	14	CAWDTGLGGNTIYF	TGTGCCTGGGATACAGGTTTAGGTGGAAACACCATATATTTT
.	TRBV27	TRBJ2-1	.	14	CASSLSGRDNEQFF	TGTGCCAGCAGTTTATCGGGAAGAGACAATGAGCAGTTCTTC
TRBD1	TRBV9	TRBJ2-1	.	14	CASSVVGTGNHQFF	TGTGCCAGCAGCGTAGTTGGGACAGGTAATCATCAGTTCTTC
.	TRBV27	TRBJ2-1	.	13	CASSRRGHNEQFF	TGTGCCAGCAGTCGCCGGGGTCACAATGAGCAGTTCTTC
.	TRBV6-5	TRBJ2-7	.	14	CASSSPGLTYEQYF	TGTGCCAGCAGTTCCCCAGGGTTGACCTACGAGCAGTACTTC
.	TRBV11-3	TRBJ2-7	.	13	CASSLGPDSRLYF	TGTGCCAGCAGCTTAGGACCGGACAGTCGTCTGTACTTC
.	TRBV5-1	TRBJ1-1	.	16	CASSQGVRMVNTEAFF	TGCGCCAGCAGTCAGGGTGTCCGAATGGTGAACACTGAAGCTTTCTTT
.	TRBV19	TRBJ1-2	.	15	CASSIAEGLNYGYTF	TGTGCCAGTAGTATTGCGGAGGGTCTTAACTATGGCTACACCTTC
.	TRBV11-2	TRBJ1-3	.	14	CASSLGTLGNTIYF	TGTGCCAGCAGCCTAGGGACGCTTGGAAACACCATATATTTT
.	TRBV19	TRBJ2-1	.	15	CASSDQRRAYNEQFF	TGTGCCAGTAGCGACCAACGGCGGGCCTACAATGAGCAGTTCTTC
.	TRBV19	TRBJ2-2	.	14	CATRRAGNTGELFF	TGTGCCACCCGCAGGGCGGGAAACACCGGGGAGCTGTTTTTT
TRBD2	TRBV5-1	TRBJ2-3	.	16	CASSLAGGSGADTQYF	TGCGCCAGCAGCTTGGCCGGCGGGAGTGGGGCAGATACGCAGTATTTT
.	TRBV9	TRBJ2-5	.	11	CASSDQETQYF	TGTGCCAGCAGCGACCAAGAGACCCAGTACTTC
TRBD2	TRBV19	TRBJ2-3	.	15	CASSIGGTSSDTQYF	TGTGCCAGTAGTATAGGCGGGACTAGCTCAGATACGCAGTATTTT
TRBD1	TRBV6-6	TRBJ2-3	few	14	CASSPGQSTDTQYF	TGTGCCAGCAGCCCGGGACAGAGCACAGATACGCAGTATTTT
.	TRBV7-8	TRBJ2-6	.	15	CASSLGVSGANVLTF	TGTGCCAGCAGCTTGGGTGTCTCTGGGGCCAACGTCCTGACTTTC
.	TRBV10-3	TRBJ1-2	few	13	CAISVGTDYGYTF	TGTGCCATCAGTGTCGGGACGGACTATGGCTACACCTTC